The T cell receptor (beta chain) under discussion was sequenced for a study of blood T cells in healthy people across ages. Study-wide results and caveats: While age rose, TCR beta diversity per million T cells dropped in a roughly linear way. Among long-lived donors, naive CD4+ cells were more numerous and diversity higher than in aged donors.

Primed by a sample-barcoded 5' primer and a J-beta primer mix, a second PCR proceeded for 7 to 11 cycles. Each cDNA molecule, via a template-switch adaptor with 12 random nucleotides, was tagged. Using its own MiXCR run on the 5' RACE reads, TCRdb lists one record per CDR3 protein. The sample carries roughly 1,500,000 distinct CDR3 sequences, 34% recorded once. Of note for this clonotype: What it recognizes is unknown.

CDR3 size: 14 residues. With 2 bases removed from V and 4 bases from J, the gap between germline ends came to 11 bases. CDR1 LGHDT and CDR2 YNNKEL come from the germline V gene (reference sequence). Input material: blood. The TCR originated in a woman aged 25 to 45 in good health. The chain combines TRBV3-1 with TRBJ2-5; tentatively, D is TRBD2 (5 bases). CDR3 amino acids: CASSQSREGETQYF. The DNA of the CDR3 is TGTGCCAGCAGCCAATCTCGGGAAGGAGAGACCCAGTACTTC.